This TCR beta chain was found in a study of T cell responses to AZD1222 COVID-19 vaccine. Study results and limitations: Most donors were white British and more were female, and clonal diversity was possibly underestimated. The study identified only six AZD1222 recipients as seropositive at baseline. Rises in breadth and depth of Spike-specific TCRs came after two AZD1222 doses. Regions 160-218 and 743-854 held dominance among vaccine-associated CD4 TCRs, which spanned spike.

There are a few counts of this clone. The antigen is undetermined. Only in-frame clones appear in the TCRdb table, and some are missing; sequencing was by immunoSEQ multiplex PCR. The table includes some 190,000 clones, about 94% detected once. V dropped 1 base and J dropped 7; count of bases not matched to a gene: 7. This CDR3 is 15 amino acids long. The germline V gene encodes CDR1 SGHAT and CDR2 FQNNGV. V usage is TRBV11-2 and J usage is TRBJ1-2; TRBD1 aligns across 9 bases. Sequencing used peripheral blood, obtained 28 days after the second dose of the MenACWY control vaccine. The sequence was obtained from an adult who received the MenACWY meningococcal vaccine as a control. CDR3 protein: CASSLVAPGQGGYTF. Here the CDR3 DNA reads TGTGCCAGCAGCTTAGTCGCCCCGGGACAGGGTGGCTACACCTTC.